Listed below are T cell receptor beta chains from one sample, sequenced in a study of neoadjuvant anti-PD-1 for oral cavity cancer. Data came from immunoSEQ multiplex PCR; TCRdb stores just in-frame clones and leaves some out. The sample shows more than 50,000 clones, 65% to 80% of them seen only once. The sequencing here drew on PBMCs, taken before nivolumab (anti-PD-1) treatment. The receptor source for this set is a person aged 35-79 years with oral cavity squamous cell carcinoma. Each CDR3 is given with its conserved first and last residue. A D gene is named only where the DNA matches it firmly. Size tells how often a clone was seen (once, few, many) or the class of an expanded clone, and some rows leave it out.

size: once; D: -; V: TRBV11-3; J: TRBJ2-2; CDR3: CASSWGGERRTGELFF; DNA: TGTGCCAGCAGTTGGGGCGGAGAGAGAAGGACCGGGGAGCTGTTTTTT
size: -; D: -; V: TRBV5-5; J: TRBJ1-5; CDR3: CASSLGGTLRGQPQHF; DNA: TGTGCCAGCAGCTTGGGTGGGACTCTCAGAGGCCAGCCCCAGCATTTT
size: -; D: TRBD1; V: TRBV27; J: TRBJ1-2; CDR3: CASSRDRDNYGYTF; DNA: TGTGCCAGCTCCCGGGACAGAGATAACTATGGCTACACCTTC
size: -; D: -; V: TRBV9; J: TRBJ1-5; CDR3: CASSVGAGNNQPQHF; DNA: TGTGCCAGCAGCGTAGGGGCCGGAAACAATCAGCCCCAGCATTTT
size: -; D: -; V: TRBV27; J: TRBJ1-2; CDR3: CASSLKSYGYTF; DNA: TGTGCCAGCAGTTTGAAAAGTTATGGCTACACCTTC
size: -; D: -; V: TRBV5-1; J: TRBJ1-1; CDR3: CASSLSAGNTEAFF; DNA: TGCGCCAGCAGCTTGTCGGCAGGGAACACTGAAGCTTTCTTT
size: -; D: -; V: TRBV5-6; J: TRBJ2-7; CDR3: CASSLLGPSPYEQYF; DNA: TGTGCCAGCAGCTTGTTAGGGCCTTCACCCTACGAGCAGTACTTC
size: -; D: -; V: TRBV10-2; J: TRBJ1-5; CDR3: CASTEDIGPSQPQHF; DNA: TGCGCCAGCACTGAGGACATCGGTCCCAGCCAGCCCCAGCATTTT
size: -; D: -; V: TRBV28; J: TRBJ1-1; CDR3: CASTPRNTEAFF; DNA: TGTGCCAGCACCCCTCGGAACACTGAAGCTTTCTTT
size: -; D: -; V: TRBV11-2; J: TRBJ1-1; CDR3: CASGSMNTEAFF; DNA: TGTGCCAGCGGCTCCATGAACACTGAAGCTTTCTTT
size: once; D: TRBD2; V: TRBV5-4; J: TRBJ2-4; CDR3: CASSLGTRDQNIQYF; DNA: TGTGCCAGCAGCTTGGGGACTAGAGACCAAAACATTCAGTACTTC
size: -; D: TRBD1; V: TRBV4-2; J: TRBJ1-5; CDR3: CASSQKTGVSNQPQHF; DNA: TGTGCCAGCAGCCAAAAGACAGGGGTTAGCAATCAGCCCCAGCATTTT
size: few; D: -; V: TRBV6-6; J: TRBJ2-7; CDR3: CASSKPTSYEQYF; DNA: TGTGCCAGCAGTAAGCCGACCTCCTACGAGCAGTACTTC
size: -; D: -; V: TRBV5-1; J: TRBJ2-3; CDR3: CASSWSTDTQYF; DNA: TGCGCCAGCAGCTGGAGCACAGATACGCAGTATTTT
size: -; D: TRBD2; V: TRBV18; J: TRBJ2-1; CDR3: CASSPDSGGVWYSNEQFF; DNA: TGTGCCAGCTCACCGGATAGCGGGGGTGTTTGGTACAGCAATGAGCAGTTCTTC
size: -; D: TRBD1; V: TRBV4-1; J: TRBJ1-5; CDR3: CASQPRDSYSNQPQHF; DNA: TGCGCCAGCCAACCAAGGGACAGTTATAGCAATCAGCCCCAGCATTTT
size: -; D: -; V: TRBV7-8; J: TRBJ2-1; CDR3: CASRRDLRVSSSYNEQFF; DNA: TGTGCCAGCAGGAGGGACCTCCGGGTCTCAAGCTCCTACAATGAGCAGTTCTTC
size: -; D: -; V: TRBV5-1; J: TRBJ2-2; CDR3: CASSLGVIDTGELFF; DNA: TGCGCCAGCAGCTTGGGAGTAATAGACACCGGGGAGCTGTTTTTT
size: -; D: -; V: TRBV7-6; J: TRBJ1-1; CDR3: CASSLERRISEAFF; DNA: TGTGCCAGCAGCTTAGAAAGGCGAATCTCTGAAGCTTTCTTT
size: -; D: -; V: TRBV18; J: TRBJ1-1; CDR3: CASSPGENTEAFF; DNA: TGTGCCAGCTCACCGGGGGAGAACACTGAAGCTTTCTTT
size: few; D: TRBD1; V: TRBV28; J: TRBJ1-1; CDR3: CASSLTGANTEAFF; DNA: TGTGCCAGCAGTTTGACAGGGGCGAACACTGAAGCTTTCTTT
size: -; D: -; V: TRBV19; J: TRBJ1-4; CDR3: CASSGGGVPNEKLFF; DNA: TGTGCCAGTAGTGGGGGAGGGGTCCCCAATGAAAAACTGTTTTTT
size: -; D: -; V: TRBV11-2; J: TRBJ1-1; CDR3: CASSLEGRMNTEAFF; DNA: TGTGCCAGCAGCTTAGAGGGCAGAATGAACACTGAAGCTTTCTTT
size: -; D: -; V: TRBV27; J: TRBJ1-4; CDR3: CASSYGGAGGEKLFF; DNA: TGTGCCAGCAGTTACGGTGGGGCAGGAGGGGAAAAACTGTTTTTT
size: -; D: TRBD1; V: TRBV29-1; J: TRBJ2-7; CDR3: CSVEDRDSLSPYEQYF; DNA: TGCAGCGTTGAAGATAGGGACAGCCTATCCCCCTACGAGCAGTACTTC
size: once; D: TRBD1; V: TRBV5-6; J: TRBJ2-3; CDR3: CATYRGRLTDTQYF; DNA: TGTGCCACCTACAGGGGGCGCCTAACAGATACGCAGTATTTT
size: -; D: -; V: TRBV6-1; J: TRBJ1-4; CDR3: CASSGVGVPNEKLFF; DNA: TGTGCCAGCAGTGGTGTGGGGGTCCCTAATGAAAAACTGTTTTTT
size: -; D: -; V: TRBV9; J: TRBJ2-3; CDR3: CASSVATTGLDTQYF; DNA: TGTGCCAGCAGCGTAGCTACCACCGGACTTGATACGCAGTATTTT
size: -; D: -; V: TRBV6-5; J: TRBJ2-1; CDR3: CASSYVSSYNEQFF; DNA: TGTGCCAGCAGTTACGTCAGCTCCTACAATGAGCAGTTCTTC
size: -; D: -; V: TRBV6-5; J: TRBJ1-1; CDR3: CASRDFQTAEAFF; DNA: TGTGCCAGCAGGGATTTTCAGACAGCCGAAGCTTTCTTT
size: -; D: TRBD1; V: TRBV6-1; J: TRBJ1-1; CDR3: CASSTGTGGNTEAFF; DNA: TGTGCCAGCAGTACCGGGACAGGGGGTAACACTGAAGCTTTCTTT
size: -; D: -; V: TRBV29-1; J: TRBJ1-1; CDR3: CSEVNWGRANTEAFF; DNA: TGCAGCGAGGTAAATTGGGGCAGGGCAAACACTGAAGCTTTCTTT
size: -; D: -; V: TRBV6-1; J: TRBJ1-1; CDR3: CASSEMGGTEAFF; DNA: TGTGCCAGCAGTGAGATGGGTGGAACTGAAGCTTTCTTT
size: -; D: TRBD2; V: TRBV9; J: TRBJ2-7; CDR3: CASSVEVVAGEEQYF; DNA: TGTGCCAGCAGCGTAGAGGTGGTAGCGGGAGAGGAGCAGTACTTC
size: few; D: -; V: TRBV5-1; J: TRBJ2-7; CDR3: CASSRDGLSYEQYF; DNA: TGCGCCAGCAGCAGGGACGGGCTGTCCTACGAGCAGTACTTC
size: -; D: -; V: TRBV30; J: TRBJ1-2; CDR3: CAWSGGWSHYGYTF; DNA: TGTGCCTGGAGTGGAGGTTGGTCTCACTATGGCTACACCTTC
size: once; D: -; V: TRBV29-1; J: TRBJ1-4; CDR3: CSVEVLHEKLFF; DNA: TGCAGCGTTGAAGTCCTGCATGAAAAACTGTTTTTT
size: -; D: -; V: TRBV19; J: TRBJ2-2; CDR3: CASRSGGGGELFF; DNA: TGTGCCTCCCGGTCCGGCGGAGGAGGGGAGCTGTTTTTT
size: -; D: -; V: TRBV2; J: TRBJ2-3; CDR3: CASGRLGVGTDTQYF; DNA: TGTGCCAGCGGTCGGCTAGGGGTTGGCACAGATACGCAGTATTTT
size: -; D: -; V: TRBV7-2; J: TRBJ1-5; CDR3: CASSPGRNNQPQHF; DNA: TGTGCCAGCAGCCCGGGTAGGAACAATCAGCCCCAGCATTTT